The clone carrying this T cell receptor (beta chain) was recorded a few times. What it recognizes is unknown. The data derive from a study of CD8 T cells in ankylosing spondylitis. Study conclusions and caveats: Blood of patients with ankylosing spondylitis appeared to be characterized by a TCR beta motif of seven or eight highly homologous variants. Clones linked to the disease showed a CD8+ phenotype. They occurred at relatively low frequencies in peripheral blood. A number of the motif variants had already been described in reactive arthritis synovial fluid and blood.

CDR3 size: 12 residues. V was cut by 7 bases and J by 6 bases, with 13 bases left in between. Per germline, CDR1 MNHEY and CDR2 SVGAGI. It was by quantitative 5'-RACE with molecular barcodes that TCR beta libraries were made. TCRdb recomputed calls from the 5' RACE reads with MiXCR, one row per CDR3 protein. The table has 200,000 to 300,000 distinct CDR3 sequences, 24% seen once. The chain employs TRBV6-5 and TRBJ2-7; either TRBD1 or TRBD2 may fit D (6 bases each). Sequenced sample: blood, either unsorted or a sorted T cell fraction (not recorded which). The source of this sequence is a male donor with ankylosing spondylitis or in good health (not recorded which). In DNA form, the CDR3 reads TGTGCCAGCACCCAGAAGGGGGGCGAGCAGTACTTC. It specifies CASTQKGGEQYF.